The TCR beta chain under discussion was sequenced for a study of CD8 T cells in Susac syndrome. CD8+ and CD4+ T cells taken from blood had their TCR beta sequenced. After extraction with the RNeasy kit, about 0.45 to 1 ug of the RNA was reverse transcribed using random hexamers. TCRdb ran MiXCR on the immunoSEQ multiplex PCR reads and lists one entry per CDR3 protein. The table has 200,000 to 250,000 distinct CDR3 sequences, 95% seen once. The V end lost 0 bases, the J end lost 2 bases, and 12 bases lay between the germline ends. This CDR3 comprises 15 residues. Germline V gene sequence: CDR1 SGHRS, CDR2 YFSETQ.

The sequenced sample consisted of CD4+ T cells from PBMCs. The TCR comes from a human donor with multiple sclerosis. The rearrangement links TRBV5-1 to TRBJ2-7; the D gene is possibly TRBD1 (5 bases). CDR3 protein: CASSLEGLAPYEQYF. For the CDR3, the DNA is TGCGCCAGCAGCTTGGAGGGGTTAGCCCCCTACGAGCAGTACTTC.